This T cell receptor beta chain appears in the sequencing data of a study of cytomegalovirus exposure and HLA in healthy donors. In its sample, this clone was seen a few times. Its antigen remains unknown. The donors were part of the approximately 120-subject validation cohort, which stood apart from the roughly 700-subject first cohort. CDR3 size: 16 residues. The J segment lost 6 bases and the V segment lost 2 bases, leaving 5 bases of the junction unmatched. Germline V CDR1 and CDR2: MGHRA, YSYEKL. The study, taken as a whole, reports: The TCR clusters that emerged in the first cohort tended, a later analysis found, to co-occur in the 120 or so validation repertoires.

Assay used: immunoSEQ multiplex PCR; TCRdb lists only in-frame clones, some missing. The sample consists of around 200,000 clones, approximately 78% of them appearing once. Sequencing input: PBMCs. V and J are TRBV4-1 and TRBJ2-2; 11 nucleotides align to TRBD1. This receptor was obtained from a woman in her twenties or thirties in good health and CMV-seronegative. The CDR3 loop is CASSQPDRGHPGELFF. The DNA for the CDR3 is TGCGCCAGCAGCCAACCGGACAGGGGGCATCCCGGGGAGCTGTTTTTT.